What follows are 8 T cell receptor beta chains derived from one specimen sequenced in a study of tumor-infiltrating lymphocytes in primary liver carcinoma. Unsorted bulk tissue of roughly 18-31 mg yielded co-extracted RNA and DNA. TCR beta cDNA was made from 400 to 500 ng total RNA with a constant-region primer. Libraries of TCR beta came from three nested multiplex PCR rounds with slightly modified ARM-PCR. PCR rounds one and two used TRBV1-TRBV30 forward primers with a C-beta reverse primer for around 10 cycles each. Each CDR3 protein gets one entry after TCRdb re-called the multiplex PCR reads with MiXCR. Altogether about 130,000 distinct CDR3 sequences are present, 60% to 80% being singletons, with the ten largest covering 8.4%. Material for sequencing was liver tumor tissue from sampling region 3. Subset meaning: tumor region T3, left-lateral pole. These receptors came from a woman between 55 and 75 years old with primary liver carcinoma and hepatitis B virus infection.

This rearrangement joins TRBV11-2 to TRBJ2-5, with a tentative D call TRBD2 (5 bases). The germline CDR1 and CDR2 sequences are SGHAT and FQNNGV. The V end lost 4 bases, the J end lost 6 bases, and 12 bases lay between the germline ends. This CDR3 spans 13 amino acids. The CDR3 loop reads CASSYTRGKTQYF. CDR3 DNA sequence: TGTGCCAGCAGCTATACAAGAGGGAAGACCCAGTACTTC. Drawing the rest from reference TRBV11-2 and TRBJ2-5, the complete variable domain is EAGVAQSPRYKIIEKRQSVAFWCNPISGHATLYWYQQILGQGPKLLIQFQNNGVVDDSQLPKDRFSAERLKGVDSTLKIQPAKLEDSAVYLCASSYTRGKTQYFGPGTRLLVL.

This clonotype was counted at least ten times. This rearrangement joins TRBV29-1 to TRBJ1-2; D perhaps matches TRBD1 (6 bases). The CDR3 contains 11 residues. Per the germline V gene, CDR1 is SQVTM and CDR2 is ANQGSEA. Trimming stripped 5 bases from V and 6 bases from J, with 10 bases between. CDR3 protein: CSVLTGDGYTF. For the CDR3, the DNA is TGCAGCGTTCTGACAGGAGATGGCTACACCTTC.

This clonotype turned up a few times. This may arise from a read error, as a much more abundant clone is one base away. V usage is TRBV12-5 and J usage is TRBJ2-1; no definite D call. This CDR3 spans 13 amino acids. Per germline, CDR1 LGHNT and CDR2 FRNRAP. V gave up 2 bases and J gave up 9 bases, with 11 bases separating them. CDR3 nucleotide sequence: TGTGCTAGTGGTTTGATTCTAGGCTCTGAGCAGTTCTTC. Its translation is CASGLILGSEQFF.

This clonotype was observed a handful of times. The chain has TRBV28 and TRBJ2-6; 7 positions match TRBD2. The CDR3 has 15 residues. Trimming cost V 7 bases and J 1 base; bases outside gene matches: 4. The germline V gene encodes CDR1 MDHEN and CDR2 SYDVKM. CDR3 nucleotide sequence: TGTGCCAGCACGCCGGGAGGATCTGGGGCCAACGTCCTGACTTTC. This translates into CASTPGGSGANVLTF.

This clonotype has only a few counts. The genes are TRBV28 and TRBJ2-1, with TRBD2 matching over 13 bases. This CDR3 comprises 16 residues. CDR1 and CDR2 from the germline V gene are MDHEN and SYDVKM. Trimming removed 4 bases from V and 4 bases from J; junction bases left unmatched: 4. CDR3 nucleotides: TGTGCCAGCAGTTCCCCGGGACTAGCGGGGTACAATGAGCAGTTCTTC. It codes for CASSSPGLAGYNEQFF.

A few counts support this clonotype. This could be a read error, since a much larger clone is one nucleotide away. This chain connects TRBV28 to TRBJ2-7, with 10 bases aligning to TRBD2. CDR3 size: 15 residues. Germline values: CDR1 MDHEN, CDR2 SYDVKM. CDR3 bases: TGTGCCAACAGTACAAGACTAGCGGGTAACTACGAGCAGTACTTC. Amino acid sequence: CANSTRLAGNYEQYF.

CDR3 in DNA: TGTGCAAGGATCAAGGTTAGCGGGAGGTCGTACGAGCAGTACTTC. It specifies CARIKVSGRSYEQYF. This chain joins TRBV6-2 or TRBV6-3 and TRBJ2-7; TRBD2 matches at 10 bases. CDR3 length: 15 amino acids. Germline assignment: CDR1 MNHEY and CDR2 SVGEGT.

At least ten counts were recorded for this clonotype. The rearrangement links TRBV28 to TRBJ2-7, with TRBD2 matching 14 bases. The CDR3 totals 17 residues. Germline V gene lookup returns CDR1 MDHEN and CDR2 SYDVKM. V shed 7 bases, J shed 3 bases, and the junction held 11 bases outside the gene matches. CDR3: CASTPFGGLAGDYEQYF. The CDR3 bases are TGTGCCAGCACCCCTTTCGGGGGACTAGCGGGAGACTACGAGCAGTACTTC.